What follows describes a single TCR beta chain. What it recognizes is unknown. The data were taken from a study of CD8+CD57+ T cells in acquired aplastic anemia. General observations from the study: No significant patient-versus-control difference appeared in CD8+ Simpson's diversity.

CDR1 is LNHDA and CDR2 is SQIVND in the germline V gene (reference sequence). V lost 3 bases, J lost 4 bases, and 8 bases stayed unmatched. This CDR3 is 15 amino acids long. Investigators profiled TCR beta VDJ and CDR3 from genomic DNA template. TCRdb fed the reads into MiXCR, producing one record per CDR3 protein. The table has 80,000 to 100,000 distinct CDR3 sequences, around 68% seen once. Patients selected for sequencing had displayed CD8+CD57+ cell expansion by flow cytometry. In all patients, the disease was severe acquired aplastic anemia. V usage is TRBV19 and J usage is TRBJ1-2, with 7 bases identical to TRBD1. The receptor comes from a human donor with aplastic anemia. Sequences were obtained from sorted CD4+, CD8+, or CD8+CD57+ T cells (not recorded which) from PBMCs. The DNA for the CDR3 is TGTGCCAGTAGTATCCCACAGGGGCGGCTCTATGGCTACACCTTC. This codes for CASSIPQGRLYGYTF.